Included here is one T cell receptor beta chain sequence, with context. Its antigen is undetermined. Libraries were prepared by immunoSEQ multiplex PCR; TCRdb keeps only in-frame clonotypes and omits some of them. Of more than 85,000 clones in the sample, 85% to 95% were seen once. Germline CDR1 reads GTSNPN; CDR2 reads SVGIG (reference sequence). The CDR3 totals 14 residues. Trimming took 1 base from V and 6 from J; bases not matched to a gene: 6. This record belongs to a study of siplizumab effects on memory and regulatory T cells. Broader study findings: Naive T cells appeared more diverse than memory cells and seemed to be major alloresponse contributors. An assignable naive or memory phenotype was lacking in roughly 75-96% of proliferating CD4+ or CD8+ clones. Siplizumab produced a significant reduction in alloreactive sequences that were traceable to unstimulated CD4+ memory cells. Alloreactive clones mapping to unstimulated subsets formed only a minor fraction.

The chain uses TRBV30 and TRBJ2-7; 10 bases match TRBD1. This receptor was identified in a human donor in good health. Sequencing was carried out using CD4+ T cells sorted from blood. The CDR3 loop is CAWSDDRGRLEQYF. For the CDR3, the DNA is TGTGCCTGGAGTGACGACAGGGGGCGTCTCGAGCAGTACTTC.